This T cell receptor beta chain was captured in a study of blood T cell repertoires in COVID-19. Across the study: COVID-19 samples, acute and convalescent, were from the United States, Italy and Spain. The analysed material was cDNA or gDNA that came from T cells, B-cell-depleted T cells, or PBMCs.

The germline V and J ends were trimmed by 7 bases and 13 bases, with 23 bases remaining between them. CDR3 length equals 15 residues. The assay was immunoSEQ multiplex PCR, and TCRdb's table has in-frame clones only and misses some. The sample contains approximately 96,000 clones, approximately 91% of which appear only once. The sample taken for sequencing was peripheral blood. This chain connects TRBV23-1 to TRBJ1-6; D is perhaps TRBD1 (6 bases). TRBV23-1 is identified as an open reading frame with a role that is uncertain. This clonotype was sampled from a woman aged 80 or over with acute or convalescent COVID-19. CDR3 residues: CASTPPGHRSSPLHF. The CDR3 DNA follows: TGCGCCAGCACTCCTCCGGGACACCGATCCAGTCCCCTCCACTTT.